This passage covers 30 T cell receptor beta chains from one sample sequenced in a study of Ad26.COV2.S vaccination and SARS-CoV-2 variants. Regarding treatment: around 19 received Ad26.COV2.S at low or high dose, single or two shots; 5 received placebo; per-sample allocation not given. Repertoires come from day 63 after the first vaccine or placebo injection. Some clones are missing from TCRdb's copy, which holds only in-frame ones; the method was immunoSEQ multiplex PCR. The table includes some 520,000 clones, around nine tenths detected once. Here the sequenced sample was peripheral blood, taken in a trial of Ad26.COV2.S vaccine versus placebo. These receptors were taken from a person aged 18-65 years who received the Ad26.COV2.S COVID-19 vaccine or a placebo.

The V and J genes are TRBV3-1 (or the pseudogene TRBV3-2) and TRBJ1-2; TRBD1 aligns across 8 bases. The ends lost 0 bases at V and 1 base at J; junction bases unmatched: 16. The germline V gene has CDR1 LGHDT and CDR2 YNNKEL (reference sequence). The CDR3 is made up of 20 amino acids. The CDR3 loop reads CASSQEFLGTGRRSNYGYTF. The CDR3 DNA reads as TGTGCCAGCAGCCAAGAGTTTTTAGGGACAGGTCGAAGAAGTAACTATGGCTACACCTTC.

This chain links TRBV6-5 with TRBJ2-1, with 11 bases lining up with TRBD2. This CDR3 has 13 amino acids. Germline V gene lookup returns CDR1 MNHEY and CDR2 SVGAGI. J was trimmed by 7 bases and V by 7 bases; bases with no gene match: 3. The CDR3 loop is CASNPSGRNEQFF. The CDR3, as DNA: TGTGCCAGCAATCCTAGCGGGAGGAATGAGCAGTTCTTC.

DNA of the CDR3: TGTGCCTGGAGTTCTGGATTGTATGAGCAGTTCTTC. Its translation: CAWSSGLYEQFF. The J gene is TRBJ2-1, the V gene TRBV30; D gene unclear. Germline V lookup: CDR1 GTSNPN, CDR2 SVGIG (reference sequence). V lost 2 bases, J lost 8 bases, and 10 bases lay in between. The CDR3 is 12 amino acids.

J is TRBJ2-3 and V is TRBV5-1; TRBD1 or TRBD2 may be the D gene (5 bases each). The CDR3 has 17 residues. CDR1 and CDR2 from the germline V gene are SGHRS and YFSETQ. Trimming left V 1 base short and J 7 bases short, with 22 bases between. The CDR3 is CASSLSGTSGALNTQYF. In DNA form, the CDR3 reads TGCGCCAGCAGCTTGTCGGGTACTAGTGGGGCGTTAAATACGCAGTATTTT.

J is TRBJ2-6 and V is TRBV9; D gene uncertain. The V gene's germline CDR1 is SGDLS and CDR2 YYNGEE. This CDR3 has 14 residues. V was clipped by 4 bases and J by 0 bases, with 5 bases between them. CDR3 sequence (DNA): TGTGCCAGCAGCCCTGGCTCTGGGGCCAACGTCCTGACTTTC. Its translation: CASSPGSGANVLTF.

V is TRBV28 and J is TRBJ2-2; D gene unclear. Trimming pared 3 bases from V and 7 bases from J, leaving 6 bases between. The length of the CDR3 is 12 residues. The V gene's germline CDR1 is MDHEN and CDR2 SYDVKM. CDR3 amino acids: CASSFVGGELFF. CDR3 nucleotides: TGTGCCAGCAGTTTCGTGGGCGGGGAGCTGTTTTTT.

V gene TRBV29-1 combines with J gene TRBJ2-6; D gene ambiguous. With 5 bases removed from V and 2 bases from J, the gap between germline ends came to 10 bases. Germline CDR1 and CDR2: SQVTM and ANQGSEA. The CDR3 totals 14 residues. The chain's CDR3 is CSVSVGAGANVLTF. The CDR3 region has the DNA TGCAGCGTTAGTGTGGGCGCTGGGGCCAACGTCCTGACTTTC. The full variable domain, rest sourced from reference TRBV29-1 and TRBJ2-6, is SAVISQKPSRDICQRGTSLTIQCQVDSQVTMMFWYRQQPGQSLTLIATANQGSEATYESGFVIDKFPISRPNLTFSTLTVSNMSPEDSSIYLCSVSVGAGANVLTFGAGSRLTVL.

This rearrangement joins TRBV21-1 to TRBJ1-6. TRBV21-1 is a recognized pseudogene. The CDR3 extends over 14 amino acids. This CDR3 is CASSMRPVVAPLHF. CDR3 DNA: TGTGCCAGCAGCATGAGGCCAGTAGTAGCACCCCTCCACTTT.

This chain uses TRBV11-2 with TRBJ1-2, with TRBD1 matching over 8 bases. The V gene's germline CDR1 is SGHAT and CDR2 FQNNGV. This CDR3 has 16 amino acids. Trimming removed 1 base from V and 6 bases from J; junction bases left unmatched: 10. This CDR3 is CASSLGDRRRENGYTF. The CDR3 coding sequence is TGTGCCAGCAGCTTAGGGGACAGGCGGCGCGAGAATGGCTACACCTTC.

This clone showed up just once. This sequence joins TRBV28 and TRBJ2-1, with TRBD2 identical over 8 bases. Germline V gives CDR1 MDHEN, CDR2 SYDVKM. The CDR3 has 19 amino acids. V was pared by 3 bases and J by 3 bases, with 16 bases of the junction left unmatched. CDR3 sequence reads: CASSLQTMGRLALYNEQFF. CDR3 DNA sequence: TGTGCCAGCAGTTTGCAAACTATGGGTCGACTAGCGCTCTACAATGAGCAGTTCTTC. The whole variable domain, filled in from reference TRBV28 and TRBJ2-1, reads DVKVTQSSRYLVKRTGEKVFLECVQDMDHENMFWYRQDPGLGLRLIYFSYDVKMKEKGDIPEGYSVSREKKERFSLILESASTNQTSMYLCASSLQTMGRLALYNEQFFGPGTRLTVL.

CDR3 sequence (DNA): TGTGCCAGCAGCCCAAATGTGGGGAAAGCTTTCTTT. Translating it yields CASSPNVGKAFF. The chain has TRBV7-9 and TRBJ1-1, with D unclear. The CDR3 is made up of 12 amino acids. The ends were cut back, 5 bases at V and 9 bases at J, with 13 bases in the middle. Germline V gives CDR1 SEHNR, CDR2 FQNEAQ (reference sequence).

The CDR3 spells CASSPRDRANNQPQHF. As DNA, the CDR3 is TGTGCCAGCAGCCCCCGGGACAGGGCTAACAATCAGCCCCAGCATTTT. This sequence joins TRBV5-5 and TRBJ1-5; the match to TRBD1 covers 9 bases. The germline V gene encodes CDR1 SGHKS and CDR2 YYEKEE (reference sequence). The CDR3 totals 16 residues. V was clipped by 4 bases and J by 3 bases; unmatched bases: 8.

V usage is TRBV6-2 or TRBV6-3 and J usage is TRBJ2-3; D remains unclear. Germline V lookup: CDR1 MNHEY, CDR2 SVGEGT. The CDR3 runs to 13 residues. Trimming took 2 bases from V and 6 from J, leaving 9 bases between them. CDR3 DNA sequence: TGTGCCAGCAGTTACAGGGTTGGTGATACGCAGTATTTT. This codes for CASSYRVGDTQYF.

This chain connects TRBV11-2 to TRBJ2-7; weak D call: TRBD2 (7 bases). V was cut by 6 bases and J by 11 bases, with 20 bases left in between. CDR1 and CDR2 (germline): SGHAT, FQNNGV. The CDR3 has 13 amino acids. CDR3 nucleotides: TGTGCCAGCAGTTCTCTAGCGGAGGGGGTGGAGTACTTC. Its translation: CASSSLAEGVEYF.

Points on this clone: The identical CDR3 is also encoded by other nucleotide sequences in the sample. V is TRBV19 and J is TRBJ1-2, with 7 bases aligning to TRBD1. The CDR3 contains 13 residues. CDR1 LNHDA and CDR2 SQIVND come from the germline V gene (reference sequence). The trim removed 4 bases at V and 2 bases at J, leaving 1 base unmatched. CDR3 DNA sequence: TGTGCCAGTAGTACGGGACAGAACTATGGCTACACCTTC. Translated, it gives CASSTGQNYGYTF.

The count of this clone is one. The chain combines TRBV5-6 with TRBJ1-2; a weak D match, TRBD1 (6 bases). Germline CDR1 is SGHDT and CDR2 is YYEEEE. This CDR3 has 14 amino acids. The V and J ends lost 3 bases and 6 bases respectively, with 15 bases between them. This CDR3 reads CASSSIQGRNGYTF. As DNA, the CDR3 is TGTGCCAGCAGCTCCATACAGGGTAGGAATGGCTACACCTTC.

The CDR3, as DNA: TGTGCCAGCAGCCAAACAGGACTTGGGACCCAGTACTTC. Translated: CASSQTGLGTQYF. The chain couples TRBV7-3 to TRBJ2-5, with D possibly called TRBD1 or TRBD2 (5 bases each). V dropped 5 bases and J dropped 7 bases, with 14 bases sitting between them. CDR1 is SGHTA and CDR2 is FQGTGA in the germline V gene. This CDR3 has 13 amino acids.

The rearrangement links TRBV7-8 to TRBJ2-7; the match to TRBD2 covers 11 bases. Per germline, CDR1 SGHVS and CDR2 FQNEAQ. Trimming took 1 base from V and 4 from J; bases not matched to a gene: 12. The CDR3 runs to 18 residues. As DNA, the CDR3 is TGTGCCAGCAGCTTAGGTGGCCTAGCGGGAGGAGGTTGGTACGAGCAGTACTTC. It translates to CASSLGGLAGGGWYEQYF.

The V gene is TRBV7-8, the J gene TRBJ2-5, with 13 positions matching TRBD2. The germline gives CDR1 SGHVS, CDR2 FQNEAQ. The CDR3 covers 15 residues. Trimming took 8 bases from V and 5 from J; bases not matched to a gene: 8. CDR3 DNA sequence: TGTGCCAGCGAGATAACTAGCGGGAGGGCGGAGACCCAGTACTTC. It encodes CASEITSGRAETQYF.

This clone was observed a few times. This sequence joins TRBV28 and TRBJ1-6; 8 nucleotides line up with TRBD1. Germline trimming cut 1 base from V and 11 bases from J; bases unmatched to any gene: 7. Germline V lookup: CDR1 MDHEN, CDR2 SYDVKM. The CDR3 is 15 residues long. The chain's CDR3 is CASSLLDRERPPLHF. In DNA form, the CDR3 reads TGTGCCAGCAGTTTATTGGACAGGGAAAGACCACCCCTCCACTTT.

Of note for this clone: Other DNA sequences in this specimen translate into the identical CDR3. This chain uses TRBV9 with TRBJ1-1; no clear D. The CDR3 totals 14 residues. V was trimmed by 0 bases and J by 1 base, leaving 7 bases between them. Germline-derived CDR1 and CDR2 are SGDLS and YYNGEE. CDR3 nucleotide sequence: TGTGCCAGCAGCGTAGTGGGGAAGAACACTGAAGCTTTCTTT. It is translated as CASSVVGKNTEAFF.

The chain joins TRBV18 to TRBJ1-5; D gene unclear. The CDR3 consists of 16 residues. Germline values: CDR1 KGHSH, CDR2 LQKENI. V shed 5 bases and J shed 3 bases, with 17 bases lying between them. The CDR3 loop reads CASSTTPGLINQPQHF. CDR3 sequence (DNA): TGTGCCAGCTCAACCACGCCCGGACTCATCAATCAGCCCCAGCATTTT.

The CDR3 nucleotides are TGTGCCAGCAGCGTATCGGGGTTTTCCAGCTACGAGCAGTACTTC. Translating it yields CASSVSGFSSYEQYF. The V gene is TRBV9, the J gene TRBJ2-7; possible D gene TRBD2, 5 bases. The CDR3 covers 15 residues. V lost 1 base, J lost 3 bases, and 14 bases lay in between. Per germline, CDR1 SGDLS and CDR2 YYNGEE.

The V gene is TRBV28, the J gene TRBJ1-1; TRBD1 matches at 8 bases. Looked up from germline, CDR1 is MDHEN and CDR2 is SYDVKM. The V segment lost 6 bases and the J segment 0 bases; nucleotides outside the gene matches: 3. The CDR3 spans 14 residues. CDR3 amino acids: CASSLQGVNTEAFF. The DNA for the CDR3 is TGTGCCAGCAGCTTACAGGGGGTGAACACTGAAGCTTTCTTT.

V gene TRBV14 combines with J gene TRBJ1-1; no definite D call. The ends were cut back, 3 bases at V and 0 bases at J, with 8 bases in the middle. Germline CDR1 is SGHDN and CDR2 is FVKESK. The CDR3 extends over 14 amino acids. The DNA for the CDR3 is TGTGCCAGCAGCCATCGGACTTTGAACACTGAAGCTTTCTTT. Translation: CASSHRTLNTEAFF.

The V call is TRBV7-2, the J call TRBJ2-5, with 7 bases lining up with TRBD1. This CDR3 has 15 residues. J lost 7 bases, V lost 5 bases, and 13 bases had no gene match. Looked up from germline, CDR1 is SGHTA and CDR2 is FQGNSA. In DNA, the CDR3 is TGTGCCAGCAGCGGGGATACTAGACAGGGCGGGACCCAGTACTTC. Translated: CASSGDTRQGGTQYF.

V and J are TRBV7-8 and TRBJ1-1; weak D call: TRBD1 (6 bases). CDR3 size: 16 residues. Germline V lookup: CDR1 SGHVS, CDR2 FQNEAQ. Trimming left V 4 bases short and J 1 base short, with 16 bases between. The CDR3 loop reads CASSSQPLGGNTEAFF. The CDR3, as DNA: TGTGCCAGCAGCTCTCAGCCTTTAGGGGGGAACACTGAAGCTTTCTTT.

The genes are TRBV19 and TRBJ1-2; TRBD1 might be the D (5 bases). The CDR3 loop spans 14 amino acids. Between the trimmed V and J ends, which lost 3 bases and 7 bases, there was a span of 15 bases. The germline CDR1 and CDR2 sequences are LNHDA and SQIVND (reference sequence). The CDR3 DNA reads as TGTGCCAGTAGTATCCAGGGATTGTTCTCTGGCTACACCTTC. The encoded protein is CASSIQGLFSGYTF.

The chain couples TRBV7-8 to TRBJ1-3; tentative D call: TRBD1 (6 bases). The V gene lost 7 bases and the J gene lost 3 bases, with 25 bases spanning the gap. The germline V gene has CDR1 SGHVS and CDR2 FQNEAQ. The CDR3 extends over 18 amino acids. The CDR3 sequence is CASTAGRAGASGGNTIYF. CDR3 nucleotide sequence: TGTGCCAGCACCGCCGGGAGGGCAGGGGCTTCGGGTGGAAACACCATATATTTT.

The chain employs TRBV11-1 and TRBJ2-7; possible D gene TRBD1, 6 bases. Germline-derived CDR1 and CDR2 are SGHAT and FQDESV (reference sequence). CDR3 size: 12 residues. V lost 4 bases and J 4 bases, leaving 8 bases between the germline ends. The CDR3, as DNA: TGTGCCAGCAGCTCACAGGGTTACGAGCAGTACTTC. This gives the protein CASSSQGYEQYF.